The clone carrying this T cell receptor (beta chain) was detected a few times. Its antigen remains unidentified. The data are from a study of human T cells and chemical hapten exposure. In the study overall: Patches that contained 0.01% DPC were applied to the upper back and read at 6 days. Study-wide results and caveats: No alteration of TCRs above 1 in 1000 frequency was seen with DPC sensitization. Relative to control repertoires, expanded TCRs gave rise to significantly more large CDR3 similarity clusters.

It was the library that attached unique molecular identifiers to individual cDNA molecules. TCRdb called the RACE reads again in MiXCR, with one record for every CDR3 protein. The table includes about 360,000 distinct CDR3 sequences, more than 4.5% detected once. Regarding time point: patch test 1, 2 weeks after DPC sensitization. Treatment denoted: therapeutic diphenylcyclopropenone sensitization with weekly scalp DPC. This CDR3 has 17 residues. The V segment lost 1 base and the J segment 6 bases; nucleotides outside the gene matches: 12. Germline loops: CDR1 SQVTM, CDR2 ANQGSEA. The TCR originated in a woman in her fifties or sixties with alopecia areata. Some clones in this sample may be carry-over from other donors' samples. Source: whole blood, taken in connection with sensitization to the hapten diphenylcyclopropenone (DPC). The V and J genes are TRBV29-1 and TRBJ2-1; TRBD1 agrees at 10 bases. The CDR3 DNA reads TGCAGCGTTGAAGCGGAGACAGGGGGCACCCTCTCCAATGAGCAGTTCTTC. Translated: CSVEAETGGTLSNEQFF.